Described below is a single TCR beta chain sequence and its context. What it binds is not known. The CDR3 contains 13 residues. Trimming pared 1 base from V and 5 bases from J, leaving 6 bases between. Germline V gives CDR1 MNHNY, CDR2 SVGAGI (reference sequence). This record comes from a study of shared clonotypes between healthy human individuals. In the study overall: Three CD4 naive, three CD4 memory, two CD8 naive and one CD8 memory plate were used per donor.

General study points: Among non-shared clonotypes, generation probabilities were lower than among those shared by all four donors. Measured sharing among donors was expected to vary with sequencing depth.

Clones were read by immunoSEQ multiplex PCR, and TCRdb kept only the in-frame ones, dropping some. The profile covers roughly 2,000,000 clones, with about 94% appearing a single time and 1.2% taken by the ten largest. CD45RO-negative cells were positively selected for CCR7, leaving out terminally differentiated effector memory CD45RA+ cells. The gene calls are TRBV6-6 and TRBJ2-1; possibly TRBD1 for D (5 bases). The sequencing input was naive CD8+ T cells sorted from blood. The sequence derives from a young man in good health. The CDR3 protein is CASSYWGDNEQFF. For the CDR3, the DNA is TGTGCCAGCAGTTACTGGGGCGACAATGAGCAGTTCTTC.